Presented here are 24 T cell receptor beta chains from one specimen sequenced in a study of blood T cell repertoires in COVID-19. Repertoires were generated with immunoSEQ multiplex PCR, while TCRdb's copy carries only in-frame clones and drops some. The sample shows hundreds of thousands of clones, under 90% of them seen only once. The specimen sequenced was PBMCs or T cells enriched from blood (not recorded which). The source is a woman between 50 and 59 years old who had been exposed to COVID-19.

The chain joins TRBV5-1 to TRBJ1-1; no firm D call. This CDR3 is 16 amino acids long. Germline V gives CDR1 SGHRS, CDR2 YFSETQ. V dropped 4 bases and J dropped 1 base, with 17 bases sitting between them. The CDR3 sequence is CASSPEVRSGNTEAFF. Written as DNA, the CDR3 is TGCGCCAGCAGCCCGGAGGTACGGTCCGGGAACACTGAAGCTTTCTTT.

The chain uses TRBV13 and TRBJ1-3; D gene ambiguous. V lost 5 bases and J 2 bases, leaving 13 bases between the germline ends. Germline V CDR1 and CDR2: PRHDT, FYEKMQ (reference sequence). The CDR3 loop spans 15 amino acids. This CDR3 reads CASSPEGAAGNTIYF. The CDR3, as DNA: TGTGCCAGCAGCCCCGAGGGAGCCGCTGGAAACACCATATATTTT. The full variable domain, its missing parts supplied by reference TRBV13 and TRBJ1-3, is AAGVIQSPRHLIKEKRETATLKCYPIPRHDTVYWYQQGPGQDPQFLISFYEKMQSDKGSIPDRFSAQQFSDYHSELNMSSLELGDSALYFCASSPEGAAGNTIYFGEGSWLTVV.

The V and J genes are TRBV5-8 and TRBJ1-6; TRBD1 matches 7 bases. J lost 2 bases, V lost 2 bases, and 4 bases had no gene match. Germline CDR1 SGHTS, CDR2 YDEGEE. There are 16 residues in the CDR3. The CDR3 loop is CASSFSDRAYNSPLHF. DNA of the CDR3: TGTGCCAGCAGCTTCAGCGACAGGGCCTATAATTCACCCCTCCACTTT.

The chain combines TRBV30 with TRBJ2-1; TRBD2 might be the D (6 bases). Germline V gene lookup returns CDR1 GTSNPN and CDR2 SVGIG (reference sequence). This CDR3 has 13 amino acids. V lost 6 bases and J 10 bases, leaving 19 bases between the germline ends. The CDR3, as DNA: TGTGCCTGTCAAATCCCGGGACTCCGGGAGCAGTTCTTC. This gives the protein CACQIPGLREQFF. Complete variable domain (other parts from reference TRBV30 and TRBJ2-1): SQTIHQWPATLVQPVGSPLSLECTVEGTSNPNLYWYRQAAGRGLQLLFYSVGIGQISSEVPQNLSASRPQDRQFILSSKKLLLSDSGFYLCACQIPGLREQFFGPGTRLTVL.

The genes are TRBV7-2 and TRBJ2-7; TRBD2 aligns across 8 bases. The CDR3 has 18 amino acids. CDR1 and CDR2 (germline): SGHTA, FQGNSA. With 5 bases clipped from V and 0 bases from J, the junction kept 15 bases outside the gene matches. The CDR3 nucleotides read TGTGCCAGCAGCACACCTCCCAGCGGGGGTACCAGCTCCTACGAGCAGTACTTC. This translates into CASSTPPSGGTSSYEQYF.

The V gene is TRBV6-5, the J gene TRBJ1-1; D remains ambiguous. In germline, CDR1 is MNHEY, CDR2 SVGAGI. The CDR3 runs to 13 residues. Trimming stripped 6 bases from V and 3 bases from J, with 11 bases between. The CDR3 nucleotides are TGTGCCAGCAGGGCAGCGTGGGACACTGAAGCTTTCTTT. It translates to CASRAAWDTEAFF.

The CDR3 bases are TGCAGCGCATGGACAGCCTCTGGAAACACCATATATTTT. Encoded protein: CSAWTASGNTIYF. The rearrangement links TRBV29-1 to TRBJ1-3, with D possibly TRBD1 on 6 matching bases. The V gene lost 7 bases and the J gene lost 0 bases, with 10 bases spanning the gap. The CDR3 is 13 residues long. Germline loops: CDR1 SQVTM, CDR2 ANQGSEA.

The V gene is TRBV12-3 or TRBV12-4, the J gene TRBJ1-5; D ambiguous. V was clipped by 6 bases and J by 11 bases, with 11 bases between them. This CDR3 is built from 11 residues. CDR3 nucleotide sequence: TGTGCCAGCAGCGATCGAGAAGCCCAGCATTTT. Its protein product is CASSDREAQHF.

The chain carries TRBV10-2 and TRBJ2-7; D is perhaps TRBD2 (6 bases). In germline, CDR1 is WSHSY, CDR2 SAAADI. The CDR3 length is 12 residues. V was pared by 10 bases and J by 2 bases, with 12 bases between. The CDR3: CATRDSPYEQYF. As DNA, the CDR3 is TGCGCCACCCGGGACTCCCCCTACGAGCAGTACTTC.

The chain couples TRBV7-9 to TRBJ1-1; unclear D gene. Trimming removed 4 bases at V and 1 base at J, with 16 bases between. The CDR3 covers 16 residues. Germline V gives CDR1 SEHNR, CDR2 FQNEAQ (reference sequence). Written as DNA, the CDR3 is TGTGCCAGCAGCTCCCCGGAGGGCGGAGCGAACACTGAAGCTTTCTTT. This codes for CASSSPEGGANTEAFF.

V gene TRBV2 combines with J gene TRBJ1-2; TRBD1 matches 8 bases. Per the germline V gene, CDR1 is SNHLY and CDR2 is FYNNEI. V dropped 2 bases and J dropped 8; count of bases not matched to a gene: 7. CDR3 length equals 14 residues. CDR3 in amino acids: CASSENRQGKGYTF. CDR3 DNA: TGTGCCAGCAGTGAAAACCGACAGGGGAAAGGCTACACCTTC.

V and J are TRBV12-3 or TRBV12-4 and TRBJ2-7, with TRBD1 matching 7 bases. The ends lost 5 bases at V and 6 bases at J; junction bases unmatched: 7. The CDR3 covers 13 residues. CDR3: CASSPRTGLEQYF. The CDR3, as DNA: TGTGCCAGCAGTCCCCGGACAGGACTCGAGCAGTACTTC.

The chain links TRBV6-5 to TRBJ1-2; 10 bases line up with TRBD1. This CDR3 has 12 amino acids. Germline V gene data show CDR1 as MNHEY and CDR2 as SVGAGI. V trimming: 7 bases; J trimming: 9 bases; junction bases outside the gene matches: 5. CDR3 in amino acids: CASTGQGGSYTF. In DNA form, the CDR3 reads TGTGCCAGCACCGGACAGGGGGGTAGCTACACCTTC.

The rearrangement links TRBV19 to TRBJ1-4, with 12 bases that match TRBD1. CDR1 and CDR2 from the germline V gene are LNHDA and SQIVND (reference sequence). The CDR3 contains 17 residues. V was clipped by 5 bases and J by 3 bases; unmatched bases: 7. This CDR3 reads CASSFRDRGLANEKLFF. The DNA for the CDR3 is TGTGCCAGTAGTTTCCGGGACAGGGGGCTTGCTAATGAAAAACTGTTTTTT.

This clone was observed a handful of times. The chain's CDR3 is CASTRGGASSYEQYF. CDR3 coding DNA: TGTGCCAGCACCCGGGGGGGAGCGAGCTCCTACGAGCAGTACTTC. The chain employs TRBV5-4 and TRBJ2-7; 8 bases line up with TRBD2. Germline CDR1 and CDR2: SGHNT and YYREEE (reference sequence). Trimming took 6 bases from V and 0 from J; bases not matched to a gene: 8. The CDR3 is 15 residues long.

This chain links TRBV10-2 with TRBJ1-6; tentative D call: TRBD1 (5 bases). CDR3 length: 18 residues. Trimming took off 0 bases at V and 0 bases at J, with 12 bases between the two ends. The germline V gene has CDR1 WSHSY and CDR2 SAAADI. The DNA for the CDR3 is TGCGCCAGCAGTGAGTCGTGGGGACTCAGCTCCTATAATTCACCCCTCCACTTT. Amino acids: CASSESWGLSSYNSPLHF.

The J gene is TRBJ1-2, the V gene TRBV29-1; a possible D gene is TRBD1 (5 bases). The V and J ends lost 5 bases and 0 bases respectively, with 10 bases between them. The length of the CDR3 is 13 residues. From germline, CDR1 is SQVTM and CDR2 ANQGSEA. CDR3 coding DNA: TGCAGCGTTCCCCAGGGATCTAACTATGGCTACACCTTC. This translates into CSVPQGSNYGYTF.

The chain links TRBV6-5 to TRBJ1-2; D gene ambiguous. The germline gives CDR1 MNHEY, CDR2 SVGAGI. Trimming left V 8 bases short and J 8 bases short, with 18 bases between. The CDR3 loop spans 13 amino acids. CDR3 coding DNA: TGTGCCAGCTCCACGGACTCGTGGAGCGGCTACACCTTC. It specifies CASSTDSWSGYTF.

In DNA, the CDR3 is TGCGCCAGCAGCTCCGAGTGGCGGGGGGGCCCAAATGAGCAGTTCTTC. Its protein is CASSSEWRGGPNEQFF. The rearrangement uses TRBV5-1 and TRBJ2-1, with 9 bases that match TRBD2. The CDR3 spans 16 residues. The V gene end was trimmed by 3 bases and the J gene end by 7 bases; junction bases not matched to a gene: 11. CDR1 and CDR2 from the germline V gene are SGHRS and YFSETQ.

The chain has TRBV30 and TRBJ1-2; D is possibly TRBD1 (6 bases). There are 15 residues in the CDR3. V was trimmed by 1 base and J by 4 bases, leaving 16 bases between them. Germline CDR1 and CDR2: GTSNPN and SVGIG (reference sequence). This CDR3 is CAWSAPQTGSYGYTF. The CDR3 DNA sequence: TGTGCCTGGAGTGCACCGCAGACAGGAAGCTATGGCTACACCTTC. Drawing the rest from reference TRBV30 and TRBJ1-2, the complete variable domain is SQTIHQWPATLVQPVGSPLSLECTVEGTSNPNLYWYRQAAGRGLQLLFYSVGIGQISSEVPQNLSASRPQDRQFILSSKKLLLSDSGFYLCAWSAPQTGSYGYTFGSGTRLTVV.

V gene TRBV28 combines with J gene TRBJ1-5, with D perhaps TRBD1 (6 bases). Germline lookup yields CDR1 MDHEN and CDR2 SYDVKM. The CDR3 runs 11 residues. The V gene lost 7 bases and the J gene lost 12 bases, with 13 bases spanning the gap. CDR3 bases: TGTGCCAGCACGGGGGGGGGCCACCAGCATTTT. Residues: CASTGGGHQHF.

This chain uses TRBV4-1 with TRBJ1-6, with TRBD1 matching 8 bases. CDR1 and CDR2 from the germline V gene are MGHRA and YSYEKL. The junction had 6 bases not matched to a gene; V was cut back by 4 bases and J by 10 bases. This CDR3 region has 14 residues. The CDR3 protein is CASSPETGASPLHF. CDR3 nucleotide sequence: TGCGCCAGCAGCCCAGAGACAGGGGCCTCACCCCTCCACTTT.

This clone has a handful of counts. This rearrangement joins TRBV25-1 to TRBJ2-1; possible D gene TRBD2, 6 bases. Germline V gene sequence: CDR1 MGHDK, CDR2 SYGVNS. V was clipped by 7 bases and J by 0 bases, with 7 bases between them. The CDR3 covers 13 residues. The CDR3: CASTTSSYNEQFF. Here the CDR3 DNA reads TGTGCCAGCACGACTAGCTCCTACAATGAGCAGTTCTTC.

The genes are TRBV5-5 and TRBJ1-1, with D perhaps matching TRBD1 (5 bases). Germline V gives CDR1 SGHKS, CDR2 YYEKEE (reference sequence). The CDR3 runs to 12 residues. Between the trimmed V and J ends, which lost 3 bases and 4 bases, there was a span of 7 bases. CDR3 DNA sequence: TGTGCCAGCAGCTGGGGGGGCACTGAAGCTTTCTTT. It translates to CASSWGGTEAFF.